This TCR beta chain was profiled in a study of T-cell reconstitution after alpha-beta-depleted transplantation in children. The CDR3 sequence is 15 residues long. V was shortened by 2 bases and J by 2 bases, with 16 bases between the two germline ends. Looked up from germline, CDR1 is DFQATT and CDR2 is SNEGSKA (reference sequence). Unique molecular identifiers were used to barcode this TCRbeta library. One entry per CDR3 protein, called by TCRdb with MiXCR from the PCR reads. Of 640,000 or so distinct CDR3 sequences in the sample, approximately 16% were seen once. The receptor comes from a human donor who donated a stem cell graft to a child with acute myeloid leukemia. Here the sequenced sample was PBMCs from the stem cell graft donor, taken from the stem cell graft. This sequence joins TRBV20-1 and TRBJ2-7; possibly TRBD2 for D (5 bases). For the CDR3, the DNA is TGCAGTGCTAGATCCGGGGTATTCCCAGCCTACGAGCAGTACGTC. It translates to CSARSGVFPAYEQYV.